The clone carrying this T cell receptor beta chain was seen more than once but under ten times. What it recognizes is unknown. This entry belongs to a study of CD8 T cells in ankylosing spondylitis. Study outcomes and limitations: Among TCR beta sequences, a motif of roughly 8 highly homologous variants appeared characteristic of ankylosing spondylitis blood.

The V gene lost 0 bases and the J gene lost 7 bases, with 12 bases spanning the gap. This CDR3 spans 15 amino acids. CDR1 is SGHAT, CDR2 FQNNGV, per germline. TCRdb passed the 5' RACE reads through MiXCR, listing each CDR3 protein once. The data contain under 300,000 distinct CDR3 sequences, around 10% of them singletons. The gene calls are TRBV11-2 and TRBJ2-2; no definite D call. The specimen was blood, either unsorted or a sorted T cell fraction (not recorded which). The sequence was obtained from a male donor with ankylosing spondylitis or in good health (not recorded which). CDR3 DNA: TGTGCCAGCAGCTTAGATCAAAGGGTTCTCGGGGAGCTGTTTTTT. Translated, it gives CASSLDQRVLGELFF.